This T cell receptor (beta chain) was captured by sequencing in a study of cytomegalovirus exposure and HLA in healthy donors. The germline gives CDR1 SGHAT, CDR2 FQNNGV. The CDR3 length is 13 residues. Trimming took off 2 bases at V and 8 bases at J, with 10 bases between the two ends. The primer mix had 60 Vbeta and 13 Jbeta primers. Using immunoSEQ multiplex PCR, the repertoire was profiled, and TCRdb retains in-frame clones only, with some absent. The sample contains under 150,000 clones, over 65% of which appear only once. The rearrangement uses TRBV11-2 and TRBJ2-1; tentative D call: TRBD2 (6 bases). Sequencing was performed on PBMCs. This TCR was recovered from a man aged 18 to 35 in good health and CMV-seronegative. CDR3 sequence: CASSLIPGDEQFF. In DNA form, the CDR3 reads TGTGCCAGCAGCTTAATACCGGGAGATGAGCAGTTCTTC. The whole variable domain, remainder taken from reference TRBV11-2 and TRBJ2-1, is EAGVAQSPRYKIIEKRQSVAFWCNPISGHATLYWYQQILGQGPKLLIQFQNNGVVDDSQLPKDRFSAERLKGVDSTLKIQPAKLEDSAVYLCASSLIPGDEQFFGPGTRLTVL.